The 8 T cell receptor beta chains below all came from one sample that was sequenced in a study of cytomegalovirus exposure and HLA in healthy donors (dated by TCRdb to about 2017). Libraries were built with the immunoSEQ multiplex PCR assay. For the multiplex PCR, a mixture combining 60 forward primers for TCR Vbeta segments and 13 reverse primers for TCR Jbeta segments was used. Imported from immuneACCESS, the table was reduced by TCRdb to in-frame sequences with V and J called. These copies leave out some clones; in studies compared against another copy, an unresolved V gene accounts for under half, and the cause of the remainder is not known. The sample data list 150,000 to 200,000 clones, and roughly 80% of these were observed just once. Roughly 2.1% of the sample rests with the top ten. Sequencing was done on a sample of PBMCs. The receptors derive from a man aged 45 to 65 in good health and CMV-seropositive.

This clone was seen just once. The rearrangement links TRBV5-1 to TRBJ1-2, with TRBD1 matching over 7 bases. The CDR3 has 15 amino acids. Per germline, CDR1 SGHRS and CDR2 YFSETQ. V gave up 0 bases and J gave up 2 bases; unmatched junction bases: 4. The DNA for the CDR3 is TGCGCCAGCAGCTTGGGGGGACAGATGAACTATGGCTACACCTTC. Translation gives CASSLGGQMNYGYTF.

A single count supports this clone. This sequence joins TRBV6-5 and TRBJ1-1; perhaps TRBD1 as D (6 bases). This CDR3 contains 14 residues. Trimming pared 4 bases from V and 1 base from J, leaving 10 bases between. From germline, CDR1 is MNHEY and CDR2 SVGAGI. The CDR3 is CASSWARGNTEAFF. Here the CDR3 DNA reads TGTGCCAGCAGTTGGGCCAGGGGGAACACTGAAGCTTTCTTT.

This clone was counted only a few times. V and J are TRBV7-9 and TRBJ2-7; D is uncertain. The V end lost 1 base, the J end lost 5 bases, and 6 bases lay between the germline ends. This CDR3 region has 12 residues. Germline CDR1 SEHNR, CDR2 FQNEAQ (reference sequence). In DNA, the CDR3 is TGTGCCAGCAGCTTAGGAAGCAACGAGCAGTACTTC. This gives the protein CASSLGSNEQYF.

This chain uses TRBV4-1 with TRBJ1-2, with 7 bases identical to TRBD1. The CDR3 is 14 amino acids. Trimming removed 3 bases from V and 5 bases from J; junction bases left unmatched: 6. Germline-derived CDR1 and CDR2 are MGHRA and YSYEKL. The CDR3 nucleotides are TGCGCCAGCAGCCACCCGACAGGGCAGTATGGCTACACCTTC. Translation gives CASSHPTGQYGYTF.

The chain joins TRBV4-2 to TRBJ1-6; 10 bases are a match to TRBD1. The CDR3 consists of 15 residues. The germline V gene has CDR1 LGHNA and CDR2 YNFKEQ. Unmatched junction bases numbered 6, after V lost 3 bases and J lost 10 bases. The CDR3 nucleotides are TGTGCCAGCAGCCAGAGGGACAGGGGTGGGTCACCCCTCCACTTT. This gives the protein CASSQRDRGGSPLHF.

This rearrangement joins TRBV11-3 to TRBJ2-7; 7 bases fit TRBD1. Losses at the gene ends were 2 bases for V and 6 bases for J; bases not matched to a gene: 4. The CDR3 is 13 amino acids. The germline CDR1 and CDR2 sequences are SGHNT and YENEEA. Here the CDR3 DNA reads TGTGCCAGCAGCTTATTCACAGGGGCCGAGCAGTACTTC. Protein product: CASSLFTGAEQYF. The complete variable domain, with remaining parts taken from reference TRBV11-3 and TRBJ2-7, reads EAGVVQSPRYKIIEKKQPVAFWCNPISGHNTLYWYLQNLGQGPELLIRYENEEAVDDSQLPKDRFSAERLKGVDSTLKIQPAELGDSAVYLCASSLFTGAEQYFGPGTRLTVT.

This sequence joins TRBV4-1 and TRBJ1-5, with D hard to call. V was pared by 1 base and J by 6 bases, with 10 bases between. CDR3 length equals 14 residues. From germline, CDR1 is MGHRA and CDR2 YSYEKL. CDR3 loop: CASSQVSPVQPQHF. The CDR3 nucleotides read TGCGCCAGCAGCCAAGTGAGTCCCGTTCAGCCCCAGCATTTT.

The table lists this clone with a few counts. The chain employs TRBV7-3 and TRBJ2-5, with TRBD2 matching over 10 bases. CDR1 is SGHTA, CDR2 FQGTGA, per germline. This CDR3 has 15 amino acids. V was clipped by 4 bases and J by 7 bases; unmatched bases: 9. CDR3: CASSSSGGAKTTQYF. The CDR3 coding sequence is TGTGCCAGCAGCTCTAGCGGGGGTGCCAAGACGACCCAGTACTTC. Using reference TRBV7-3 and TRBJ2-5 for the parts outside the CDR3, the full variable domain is GAGVSQTPSNKVTEKGKYVELRCDPISGHTALYWYRQSLGQGPEFLIYFQGTGAADDSGLPNDRFFAVRPEGSVSTLKIQRTERGDSAVYLCASSSSGGAKTTQYFGPGTRLLVL.